The sequence of this T cell receptor (beta chain) was determined in a study of PD-L1 blockade in urothelial cancer. Whole-study context: Prior chemotherapy ranged from 0 to 3 regimens per patient. Per blood sample, T cells had a median of around 140,000. Findings and limits, study-wide: Greater 3-week expansion of tumor-associated blood clones was recorded for durable-benefit patients.

Per the germline V gene, CDR1 is MNHNY and CDR2 is SVGAGI (reference sequence). The CDR3 is 15 residues long. V shed 2 bases and J shed 1 base, with 12 bases lying between them. Profiled with immunoSEQ multiplex PCR; TCRdb holds only in-frame clones, not every one. The sample yields 13,000 to 15,000 clones, over 75% seen once. Turning to this clone: Its antigen remains unknown.

Sample contribution per patient ranged from 1 to 8, covering pretreatment and on-treatment. The TCR was taken from a man aged 70 or older with urothelial cancer. V gene TRBV6-6 combines with J gene TRBJ2-7, with D tentatively TRBD2 (7 bases). Sample: PBMCs, taken around atezolizumab (anti-PD-L1) treatment. The CDR3 spells CASSYGGASSYEQYF. In nucleotides, the CDR3 is TGTGCCAGCAGTTACGGGGGGGCGAGTTCCTACGAGCAGTACTTC.